The 3 T cell receptor beta chains given below trace back to one sample, sequenced in a study of beta chain features in type 1 diabetes. Study-level findings and limits: Shorter TCRB CDR3s, moderately but significantly so, were found in Type 1 diabetes patients in all four CD4+ subsets.

The entirety of the isolated RNA underwent reverse transcription, so expressed TCRB transcripts were sequenced. Here immunoSEQ multiplex PCR was the method, and the copy in TCRdb shows in-frame clones only, minus some. The sample holds 300,000 or so clones, roughly 14% seen once. Which antigens these TCRs recognize remains unknown. Input material: naive CD4+ T cells from blood. The receptors stem from a woman younger than 30 with type 1 diabetes.

The V call is TRBV7-2, the J call TRBJ2-1, with TRBD2 matching 15 bases. Germline V gene lookup returns CDR1 SGHTA and CDR2 FQGNSA. The CDR3 is made up of 15 amino acids. The CDR3 here is CAEGLAGGPSNEQFF. The CDR3 DNA follows: TGTGCGGAGGGACTAGCGGGAGGTCCAAGCAATGAGCAGTTCTTC.

This clone was detected only a few times. The rearrangement links TRBV27 to TRBJ2-7; 8 bases map to TRBD1. Trimming cost V 8 bases and J 0 bases; bases outside gene matches: 12. Germline values: CDR1 MNHEY, CDR2 SMNVEV (reference sequence). This CDR3 has 16 residues. The chain's CDR3 is CASCPGTGAGSYEQYF. DNA for the CDR3: TGTGCCAGCTGTCCCGGGACAGGCGCAGGCTCCTACGAGCAGTACTTC.

The chain joins TRBV15 to TRBJ2-3; D uncertain. The CDR3 runs 15 residues. Germline-derived CDR1 and CDR2 are LNHNV and YYDKDF (reference sequence). The V and J ends lost 3 bases and 6 bases respectively, with 16 bases between them. CDR3 coding DNA: TGTGCCACCAGCAGTGTCTTAACATTGGTCGATACGCAGTATTTT. As protein: CATSSVLTLVDTQYF.